The clone carrying this T cell receptor beta chain has more than one count but fewer than ten. Its antigen is not identified. This sample is drawn from a study of early T cells in non-severe SARS-CoV-2 infection. Turning to the study itself: Sequencing used unsorted whole-blood bulk RNA, so chains lack pairing.

Germline V lookup: CDR1 MGHDK, CDR2 SYGVNS. Trimming took 4 bases from V and 4 from J, leaving 13 bases between them. The CDR3 has 14 amino acids. General study findings and limits: Comparison of clonotypes with VDJdb favored anti-spike CD8 responses while missing private and CD4 specificities.

Individual cDNA molecules were tagged with unique molecular identifiers, the study reported. TCRdb recomputed calls from the 5' RACE reads with MiXCR, one row per CDR3 protein. The sample lists 35,000 to 45,000 distinct CDR3 sequences; approximately 6.1% were seen once. The sample comprised whole blood. This clonotype was sampled from an adult who was a healthcare worker with PCR-confirmed SARS-CoV-2 infection or an uninfected control (not recorded which). The chain combines TRBV25-1 with TRBJ1-2; D remains unclear. The CDR3 DNA follows: TGTGCCAGCAGTGGGAGCGCCGGCAGCTATGGCTACACCTTC. As protein: CASSGSAGSYGYTF.